Detailed here is one T cell receptor beta chain. Across 20 to 25 US areas, participants ranged in age from 18 to 89 years. Membership in each cohort depended on participant-reported clinical history. The data belong to a study of blood T cell repertoires in COVID-19. In the original workflow: Reference gene primer amplification in the assay estimated nucleated cell counts. Profiled with immunoSEQ multiplex PCR; TCRdb holds only in-frame clones, not every one. The V and J calls and the clone size are those of that table, but D and trimming were determined from the DNA. The sample holds some 250,000 clones, about 90% seen once. Germline lookup yields CDR1 LGHDT and CDR2 YNNKEL (reference sequence). J lost 14 bases, V lost 0 bases, and 5 bases had no gene match. The length of the CDR3 is 12 residues.

Sequencing was carried out using PBMCs or T cells enriched from blood (not recorded which). The chain combines TRBV3-1 (or the pseudogene TRBV3-2) with TRBJ2-3; 7 bases are a match to TRBD2. This receptor was identified in a woman aged 40 to 55 with acute COVID-19. CDR3 protein: CASSQDRTSLYF. The CDR3, as DNA: TGTGCCAGCAGCCAAGATAGGACTAGTTTGTATTTT.